The T cell receptor (beta chain) under discussion was sequenced for a study of identical twins. Donors were all healthy Caucasians. This clonotype has just a few counts. Its antigen is not known. The study, taken as a whole, reports: The study found weaker excess twin sharing in beta out-of-frame sequences. With abundant cord blood beta clonotypes, insertions were fewer; memory repertoires showed no such pattern.

V lost 1 base and J 10 bases, leaving 21 bases between the germline ends. The CDR3 runs 16 residues. CDR1 and CDR2 (germline): LGHNA, YSLEER. A universal primer site came from template switching; cDNA carried unique molecular identifiers. TCRdb re-analysed the 5' RACE reads in MiXCR, keeping a single row per CDR3 protein. The sample yields 350,000 to 450,000 distinct CDR3 sequences, about 18% seen once. The chain joins TRBV4-3 to TRBJ2-3; tentatively, D is TRBD2 (6 bases). This receptor was taken from a man aged 50 to 60 in good health. The sequenced material came from naive T cells sorted from blood. CDR3 nucleotide sequence: TGCGCCAGCAGCCAAGGACTGACAACTAGTGGGGAGGCGCAGTATTTT. It yields the protein CASSQGLTTSGEAQYF.